This T cell receptor (beta chain) stems from a study of T cells in Graves' hyperthyroidism and ophthalmopathy. V was trimmed by 4 bases and J by 6 bases, leaving 7 bases between them. Germline CDR1 is ENHRY and CDR2 is SYGVKD. CDR3 length equals 11 residues. Researchers took RNA transcripts and amplified the TCR beta CDR3 regions from them. When the TCR CDR3 underwent first-round RT-PCR, the HTBI primer set was used. TCRdb reprocessed the multiplex PCR reads with MiXCR, giving one entry per CDR3 protein. The sample has hundreds of thousands of distinct CDR3 sequences; over 12% are singletons. In its sample, this clonotype was seen many times.

Sequenced: blood. The chain links TRBV10-3 to TRBJ2-7; unclear D gene. This TCR came from a man aged 18 to 35 with Graves' ophthalmopathy. CDR3 nucleotide sequence: TGTGCCATCAGTGCTCGCGGCGAGCAGTACTTC. Residues: CAISARGEQYF.